This section outlines one T cell receptor (beta chain) sequence together with its context. In the source study's methods: Amplification of reference gene primers provided the estimated nucleated cell counts. Clones were sequenced by immunoSEQ multiplex PCR, and TCRdb holds only the in-frame ones, with some missing. V, J and clone size reflect that table, while D and trimming were determined from the DNA. The sample consists of hundreds of thousands of clones, roughly 88% of them appearing once. These data come from a study of blood T cell repertoires in COVID-19. Looking at the study overall: Donors in the United States, Italy and Spain gave samples during acute or convalescent COVID-19. The analysed material was cDNA or gDNA that came from T cells, B-cell-depleted T cells, or PBMCs.

Trimming removed 0 bases from V and 2 bases from J; junction bases left unmatched: 5. CDR1 and CDR2 from the germline V gene are SGDLS and YYNGEE. CDR3 length: 15 residues. The sequence was collected from a woman aged 50 to 60 with active or convalescent COVID-19. The rearrangement links TRBV9 to TRBJ2-7; 7 bases agree with TRBD1. Sequenced: peripheral blood. The CDR3 sequence: CASSVVAGGTYEQYF. CDR3 coding DNA: TGTGCCAGCAGCGTAGTCGCAGGGGGTACCTACGAGCAGTACTTC.